One and the same sample provided the 28 T cell receptor beta chains below, sequenced in a study of blood T cells in healthy people across ages. Through a sample-barcoded 5' primer and a J-beta primer mix, a second PCR was run for roughly 6 to 11 cycles. TCRdb processed the 5' RACE reads anew with MiXCR; each CDR3 protein has one entry. The sample has about 640,000 distinct CDR3 sequences; roughly 53% are singletons. Material for sequencing was blood. The receptor set was obtained from a man aged 55 to 70 in good health.

Comments on this clonotype: Germline and junction disagree at one end, which may indicate a read error. This chain connects TRBV6-5 to TRBJ2-1; 8 nucleotides align to TRBD2. The CDR3 is made up of 15 amino acids. CDR1 and CDR2 (germline): MNHEY, SVGAGI. The CDR3, as DNA: TGTGCCAGCAGTTACCGGGGGGGCCAGGACAATAAGCAGTTCTTC. As protein: CASSYRGGQDNKQFF.

The chain recombines TRBV20-1 with TRBJ2-1; D is possibly TRBD1 (5 bases). The CDR3 sequence is 12 residues long. Trimming stripped 6 bases from V and 6 bases from J, with 12 bases between. Looked up from germline, CDR1 is DFQATT and CDR2 is SNEGSKA (reference sequence). CDR3 nucleotides: TGCAGTGCCAGCCCCGACAGCAATGAGCAGTTCTTC. As protein: CSASPDSNEQFF.

A remark on this clonotype: A single base separates this from a much larger clone, so it may be a read error. The chain's CDR3 is CASSAISYEQYF. The CDR3 nucleotides are TGTGCCAGCAGCGCCATCTCCTACGAGCAGTACTTC. The chain combines TRBV7-9 with TRBJ2-7, with no clear D. Germline CDR1 SEHNR, CDR2 FQNEAQ (reference sequence). The CDR3 is 12 amino acids. The V and J ends lost 5 bases and 0 bases respectively, with 5 bases between them.

This clonotype was detected only a few times. The chain joins TRBV28 to TRBJ2-5; possibly TRBD1 for D (6 bases). Germline V gene data show CDR1 as MDHEN and CDR2 as SYDVKM. CDR3 length: 15 residues. The V end was cut by 0 bases, the J end by 2 bases, with 10 bases between. CDR3 loop: CASSLWGHHQETQYF. CDR3 DNA sequence: TGTGCCAGCAGTTTATGGGGACACCATCAAGAGACCCAGTACTTC.

This clonotype was seen repeatedly, ten times or more. The V and J genes are TRBV4-1 and TRBJ1-2; D gene uncertain. The CDR3 contains 16 residues. Trimming took 0 bases from V and 0 from J, leaving 11 bases between them. Germline CDR1 is MGHRA and CDR2 is YSYEKL. The DNA of the CDR3 is TGCGCCAGCAGCCAAGATCGGGGAAGGGCTAACTATGGCTACACCTTC. Translating it yields CASSQDRGRANYGYTF.

This chain connects TRBV29-1 to TRBJ2-7, with D perhaps TRBD1 (6 bases). Trimming pared 6 bases from V and 6 bases from J, leaving 15 bases between. The CDR3 has 12 amino acids. Looked up from germline, CDR1 is SQVTM and CDR2 is ANQGSEA. Here the CDR3 reads CSVAQTGSEQYF. DNA of the CDR3: TGCAGCGTCGCGCAAACAGGGTCCGAGCAGTACTTC.

The CDR3 DNA is TGCAGTGCTAGGGCCCGGGGCCCTAGCTATGGCTACACCTTC. Amino acids: CSARARGPSYGYTF. The chain uses TRBV20-1 and TRBJ1-2; maybe TRBD1 (5 bases). The CDR3 totals 14 residues. V was trimmed by 3 bases and J by 4 bases, leaving 15 bases between them. Germline loops: CDR1 DFQATT, CDR2 SNEGSKA (reference sequence).

The rearrangement joins TRBV27 to TRBJ2-5; 8 bases line up with TRBD1. V dropped 1 base and J dropped 4; count of bases not matched to a gene: 5. This CDR3 has 15 residues. Germline lookup yields CDR1 MNHEY and CDR2 SMNVEV (reference sequence). This CDR3 is CASSLFGQGAETQYF. CDR3 bases: TGTGCCAGCAGTTTATTTGGACAGGGTGCAGAGACCCAGTACTTC.

V gene TRBV5-1 combines with J gene TRBJ2-1; D unclear. Germline lookup yields CDR1 SGHRS and CDR2 YFSETQ. With 0 bases removed from V and 2 bases from J, the gap between germline ends came to 15 bases. This CDR3 spans 17 amino acids. This chain's CDR3 is CASSLVPNLVTYNEQFF. CDR3 nucleotides: TGCGCCAGCAGCTTGGTACCCAATCTAGTAACCTACAATGAGCAGTTCTTC.

The sample holds one count of this clonotype. Mismatch with germline at one junction end may stem from a read error. This chain joins TRBV28 and TRBJ2-3, with 9 bases matching TRBD1. Germline lookup yields CDR1 MDHEN and CDR2 SYDVKM. The length of the CDR3 is 15 residues. The CDR3 region has the DNA TGTGCCAGCACTTCACAGGGGGCCCACACAGACACGCAGTATTTT. This codes for CASTSQGAHTDTQYF.

The genes are TRBV6-5 and TRBJ1-4, with 7 bases lining up with TRBD1. V shed 0 bases, J shed 8 bases, and the junction held 6 bases outside the gene matches. The CDR3 runs to 15 residues. Looked up from germline, CDR1 is MNHEY and CDR2 is SVGAGI. The CDR3 region is CASSYSAGGEEKLFF. Written as DNA, the CDR3 is TGTGCCAGCAGTTACTCGGCAGGGGGTGAAGAAAAACTGTTTTTT.

The chain combines TRBV27 with TRBJ2-5; D tentatively reads TRBD1 or TRBD2 (5 bases each). V shed 3 bases and J shed 11 bases, with 28 bases lying between them. Germline values: CDR1 MNHEY, CDR2 SMNVEV (reference sequence). The CDR3 has 17 amino acids. The chain's CDR3 is CASSFSSPKGWGWEQYF. The CDR3 DNA is TGTGCCAGCAGTTTTTCGTCCCCAAAGGGATGGGGGTGGGAGCAGTACTTC.

The V call is TRBV27, the J call TRBJ2-3, with D possibly being TRBD1 (6 bases). Germline V gene data show CDR1 as MNHEY and CDR2 as SMNVEV (reference sequence). There are 16 residues in the CDR3. V lost 0 bases, J lost 5 bases, and 15 bases lay in between. The CDR3 nucleotides read TGTGCCAGCAGTTTATCATACAGGGCAATAGTAGATACGCAGTATTTT. The encoded protein is CASSLSYRAIVDTQYF.

The chain employs TRBV25-1 and TRBJ1-4, with TRBD1 matching 9 bases. Germline V gene sequence: CDR1 MGHDK, CDR2 SYGVNS. The CDR3 totals 14 residues. V was pared by 8 bases and J by 7 bases, with 8 bases of the junction left unmatched. The CDR3 nucleotides read TGTGCCAGCGGAACAGGGGGCAGTGTTGAAAAACTGTTTTTT. It translates to CASGTGGSVEKLFF.

This rearrangement joins TRBV21-1 to TRBJ2-6; the table calls TRBD2, which could not be checked here. TRBV21-1 is listed as a pseudogene. The CDR3 has 15 amino acids. The CDR3 coding sequence is TGTGCCAGCACTAGAGGGCCCTCTGGGGCCAACGTCATGACTTTC. Translation gives CASTRGPSGANVMTF.

V usage is TRBV7-6 and J usage is TRBJ2-2; 15 nucleotides match TRBD2. The CDR3 is made up of 20 amino acids. The J segment lost 2 bases and the V segment lost 2 bases, leaving 9 bases of the junction unmatched. Germline values: CDR1 SGHVS, CDR2 FNYEAQ. The CDR3 loop reads CASSLRGLAGGSLNTGELFF. CDR3 bases: TGTGCCAGCAGCTTAAGAGGACTAGCGGGGGGGTCCCTCAACACCGGGGAGCTGTTTTTT. Using reference TRBV7-6 and TRBJ2-2 for the parts outside the CDR3, the full variable domain is GAGVSQSPRYKVTKRGQDVALRCDPISGHVSLYWYRQALGQGPEFLTYFNYEAQQDKSGLPNDRFSAERPEGSISTLTIQRTEQRDSAMYRCASSLRGLAGGSLNTGELFFGEGSRLTVL.

The chain employs TRBV29-1 and TRBJ2-7; D is possibly TRBD2 (6 bases). This CDR3 region has 14 residues. The germline gives CDR1 SQVTM, CDR2 ANQGSEA. Trimming left V 4 bases short and J 8 bases short, with 21 bases between. This CDR3 reads CSVVEGGINRQQYF. For the CDR3, the DNA is TGCAGCGTTGTTGAAGGAGGGATCAATAGGCAGCAGTACTTC.

This chain connects TRBV7-9 to TRBJ2-5, with D possibly matching TRBD2 (5 bases). Germline assignment: CDR1 SEHNR and CDR2 FQNEAQ (reference sequence). The V gene lost 7 bases and the J gene lost 2 bases, with 14 bases spanning the gap. The CDR3 is made up of 14 amino acids. The CDR3 loop reads CASTEGAVQETQYF. The CDR3 DNA follows: TGTGCCAGCACTGAGGGAGCGGTACAAGAGACCCAGTACTTC. Based on the CDR3 plus reference TRBV7-9 and TRBJ2-5, the full variable domain is DTGVSQNPRHKITKRGQNVTFRCDPISEHNRLYWYRQTLGQGPEFLTYFQNEAQLEKSRLLSDRFSAERPKGSFSTLEIQRTEQGDSAMYLCASTEGAVQETQYFGPGTRLLVL.

The chain recombines TRBV3-1 with TRBJ2-1, with 7 bases fitting TRBD2. The CDR3 is 15 amino acids. V lost 1 base, J lost 4 bases, and 4 bases stayed unmatched. The germline V gene has CDR1 LGHDT and CDR2 YNNKEL (reference sequence). CDR3 sequence reads: CASSQGLAEYNEQFF. CDR3 nucleotides: TGTGCCAGCAGCCAAGGTCTAGCGGAATACAATGAGCAGTTCTTC.

The chain has TRBV2 and TRBJ1-1; D perhaps matches TRBD1 (6 bases). The germline V and J ends were trimmed by 6 bases and 11 bases, with 16 bases remaining between them. Germline assignment: CDR1 SNHLY and CDR2 FYNNEI. The CDR3 is 12 amino acids. The chain's CDR3 is CASRVQGPEAFF. Here the CDR3 DNA reads TGTGCCAGCAGAGTTCAGGGGCCGGAGGCTTTCTTT. Complete variable domain (other parts from reference TRBV2 and TRBJ1-1): EPEVTQTPSHQVTQMGQEVILRCVPISNHLYFYWYRQILGQKVEFLVSFYNNEISEKSEIFDDQFSVERPDGSNFTLKIRSTKLEDSAMYFCASRVQGPEAFFGQGTRLTVV.

This clonotype was seen only a few times. The chain combines TRBV29-1 with TRBJ1-2, with a possible D match to TRBD1 (5 bases). This CDR3 region has 14 residues. Per germline, CDR1 SQVTM and CDR2 ANQGSEA. The ends were cut back, 3 bases at V and 6 bases at J, with 17 bases in the middle. Written as DNA, the CDR3 is TGCAGCGTTGATAACCCCGCCAGGGTTGATGGCTACACCTTC. Its protein is CSVDNPARVDGYTF. Full variable domain (outside the CDR3, taken from reference TRBV29-1 and TRBJ1-2): SAVISQKPSRDICQRGTSLTIQCQVDSQVTMMFWYRQQPGQSLTLIATANQGSEATYESGFVIDKFPISRPNLTFSTLTVSNMSPEDSSIYLCSVDNPARVDGYTFGSGTRLTVV.

This clonotype was seen a few times. This chain joins TRBV29-1 and TRBJ2-7; 7 bases line up with TRBD1. Trimming removed 4 bases from V and 3 bases from J; junction bases left unmatched: 6. CDR3 length: 13 residues. CDR1 and CDR2 from the germline V gene are SQVTM and ANQGSEA. CDR3 residues: CSVARQGYYEQYF. The CDR3 DNA is TGCAGCGTTGCGCGACAGGGCTACTACGAGCAGTACTTC.

V usage is TRBV3-1 and J usage is TRBJ2-3, with 7 bases lining up with TRBD2. CDR1 and CDR2 from the germline V gene are LGHDT and YNNKEL (reference sequence). The CDR3 covers 15 residues. With 0 bases clipped from V and 3 bases from J, the junction kept 3 bases outside the gene matches. This chain's CDR3 is CASSQDAGVTDTQYF. The CDR3 DNA is TGTGCCAGCAGCCAAGACGCGGGAGTGACAGATACGCAGTATTTT.

J is TRBJ2-1 and V is TRBV29-1, with D perhaps TRBD2 (6 bases). Germline V CDR1 and CDR2: SQVTM, ANQGSEA. Trimming removed 2 bases from V and 13 bases from J, with 18 bases in between. This CDR3 contains 13 residues. CDR3 sequence reads: CSVELVRRETQFF. CDR3 in DNA: TGCAGCGTTGAACTAGTCCGGAGGGAGACCCAGTTCTTC.

The CDR3 sequence is CASSLFRGNEQFF. CDR3 sequence (DNA): TGTGCCAGCAGCCTGTTTAGGGGAAATGAGCAGTTCTTC. This chain links TRBV12-3 or TRBV12-4 with TRBJ2-1, with TRBD1 as a possible D gene (5 bases). Trimming removed 6 bases at V and 7 bases at J, with 13 bases between. The length of the CDR3 is 13 residues.

The V and J genes are TRBV5-1 and TRBJ2-6; D call uncertain. CDR3 size: 16 residues. CDR1 and CDR2 from the germline V gene are SGHRS and YFSETQ. V was shortened by 0 bases and J by 0 bases, with 7 bases between the two germline ends. CDR3 residues: CASSLARFSGANVLTF. In DNA form, the CDR3 reads TGCGCCAGCAGCTTGGCTCGTTTCTCTGGGGCCAACGTCCTGACTTTC.

The chain is built from TRBV12-3 or TRBV12-4 and TRBJ2-7; 8 bases fit TRBD1. CDR3 size: 15 residues. J was trimmed by 5 bases and V by 8 bases; bases with no gene match: 14. DNA for the CDR3: TGTGCCAGCTCAAACTTGGGGGCAGGGGGCGACGAGCAGTACTTC. Amino acid sequence: CASSNLGAGGDEQYF.

This clonotype was picked up many times. This chain connects TRBV11-2 to TRBJ2-5; D unclear. The CDR3 covers 13 residues. V was clipped by 4 bases and J by 1 base, with 7 bases between them. The V gene's germline CDR1 is SGHAT and CDR2 FQNNGV. Here the CDR3 reads CASSSVGQETQYF. The CDR3 DNA follows: TGTGCCAGCAGCTCCGTCGGCCAAGAGACCCAGTACTTC.